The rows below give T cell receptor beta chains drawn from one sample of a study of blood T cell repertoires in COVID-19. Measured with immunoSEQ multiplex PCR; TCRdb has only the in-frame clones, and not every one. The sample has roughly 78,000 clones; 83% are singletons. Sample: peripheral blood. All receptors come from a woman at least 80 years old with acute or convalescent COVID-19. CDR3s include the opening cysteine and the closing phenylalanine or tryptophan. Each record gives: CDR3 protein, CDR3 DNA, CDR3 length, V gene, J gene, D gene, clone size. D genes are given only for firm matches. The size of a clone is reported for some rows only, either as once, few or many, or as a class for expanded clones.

CDR3: CASPGQGPEKLFF
DNA: TGTGCCAGTCCGGGACAGGGACCCGAAAAACTGTTTTTT
length: 13
V: TRBV30
J: TRBJ1-4
D: TRBD1
size: .

CDR3: CASSFSSLGSGQETQYF
DNA: TGTGCCAGCAGCTTTAGTTCTCTCGGTAGCGGCCAAGAGACCCAGTACTTC
length: 17
V: TRBV7-9
J: TRBJ2-5
D: .
size: .

CDR3: CASSPQQGNYGYTF
DNA: TGTGCCAGCTCACCTCAGCAGGGTAACTATGGCTACACCTTC
length: 14
V: TRBV18
J: TRBJ1-2
D: .
size: once

CDR3: CASSVDRGTEAFF
DNA: TGTGCCAGCAGTGTCGACAGGGGGACTGAAGCTTTCTTT
length: 13
V: TRBV27
J: TRBJ1-1
D: TRBD1
size: .

CDR3: CSAPTGGNVFF
DNA: TGCAGTGCACCGACAGGGGGAAATGTTTTCTTT
length: 11
V: TRBV20-1
J: TRBJ1-1
D: TRBD1
size: .

CDR3: CASSLIQTGGSSNTEAFF
DNA: TGTGCCAGCAGCTTGATCCAGACAGGGGGAAGTTCGAACACTGAAGCTTTCTTT
length: 18
V: TRBV5-6
J: TRBJ1-1
D: TRBD1
size: .

CDR3: CASSLAGGSYNEQFF
DNA: TGTGCCAGCAGCTTAGCGGGAGGCTCCTACAATGAGCAGTTCTTC
length: 15
V: TRBV11-3
J: TRBJ2-1
D: TRBD2
size: .

CDR3: CASSDWEGGEQFF
DNA: TGTGCCAGCAGTGACTGGGAGGGAGGTGAGCAGTTCTTC
length: 13
V: TRBV6-4
J: TRBJ2-1
D: TRBD2
size: once

CDR3: CASSAQGRTEKLFF
DNA: TGTGCCAGCAGTGCACAGGGGAGGACTGAAAAACTGTTTTTT
length: 14
V: TRBV28
J: TRBJ1-4
D: TRBD1
size: once

CDR3: CASSPVRASGTQETQYF
DNA: TGTGCCAGCTCACCGGTTCGGGCTAGCGGGACTCAAGAGACCCAGTACTTC
length: 17
V: TRBV18
J: TRBJ2-5
D: TRBD2
size: .

CDR3: CASSVSGGAHNEQFF
DNA: TGTGCCAGCAGCGTTAGCGGGGGGGCCCACAATGAGCAGTTCTTC
length: 15
V: TRBV5-4
J: TRBJ2-1
D: TRBD2
size: .

CDR3: CASSLRTSGSTDTQYF
DNA: TGTGCCAGCAGCCTTCGGACTAGCGGGAGCACAGATACGCAGTATTTT
length: 16
V: TRBV3-1/TRBV3-2
J: TRBJ2-3
D: TRBD2
size: .

CDR3: CASSISRTGGVHYGYTF
DNA: TGTGCCAGTAGTATATCTCGGACAGGGGGCGTGCACTATGGCTACACCTTC
length: 17
V: TRBV19
J: TRBJ1-2
D: TRBD1
size: .

CDR3: CASSLDRGNTEAFF
DNA: TGTGCCAGCAGCTTGGACAGGGGGAACACTGAAGCTTTCTTT
length: 14
V: TRBV5-4
J: TRBJ1-1
D: TRBD1
size: .

CDR3: CASSPPGGGMNTEAFF
DNA: TGTGCCAGCTCTCCCCCGGGGGGGGGAATGAACACTGAAGCTTTCTTT
length: 16
V: TRBV18
J: TRBJ1-1
D: .
size: .

CDR3: CASSFDSGYTF
DNA: TGTGCCAGCAGCTTCGATAGTGGCTACACCTTC
length: 11
V: TRBV5-5
J: TRBJ1-2
D: .
size: .

CDR3: CASSEGGANYEQYF
DNA: TGCGCCAGCAGCGAAGGCGGGGCCAACTACGAGCAGTACTTC
length: 14
V: TRBV5-1
J: TRBJ2-7
D: .
size: .

CDR3: CAWRKQGANTEAFF
DNA: TGTGCCTGGAGGAAACAGGGGGCAAACACTGAAGCTTTCTTT
length: 14
V: TRBV30
J: TRBJ1-1
D: TRBD1
size: .

CDR3: CASQDRPSSNQPQHF
DNA: TGTGCCAGCCAGGACAGGCCTTCGAGCAATCAGCCCCAGCATTTT
length: 15
V: TRBV18
J: TRBJ1-5
D: TRBD1
size: .

CDR3: CASSQYYQETQYF
DNA: TGTGCCAGCAGCCAGTACTACCAAGAGACCCAGTACTTC
length: 13
V: TRBV3-1/TRBV3-2
J: TRBJ2-5
D: .
size: .

CDR3: CASSLGVETQYF
DNA: TGTGCCAGCAGCTTAGGCGTAGAGACCCAGTACTTC
length: 12
V: TRBV7-2
J: TRBJ2-5
D: .
size: .

CDR3: CASSASQGAHGYTF
DNA: TGTGCCAGTAGTGCCTCACAGGGGGCCCATGGCTACACCTTC
length: 14
V: TRBV19
J: TRBJ1-2
D: TRBD1
size: few

CDR3: CASSRDRYSYEQYF
DNA: TGTGCCAGCAGCCGGGACAGATACTCCTACGAGCAGTACTTC
length: 14
V: TRBV7-8
J: TRBJ2-7
D: TRBD1
size: .

CDR3: CASSIVTGTGASTNEKLFF
DNA: TGTGCCAGTAGTATAGTGACCGGGACAGGAGCCTCAACTAATGAAAAACTGTTTTTT
length: 19
V: TRBV19
J: TRBJ1-4
D: TRBD1
size: once

CDR3: CASSAAGQGEQYF
DNA: TGTGCCAGCAGTGCGGCGGGACAGGGCGAGCAGTACTTC
length: 13
V: TRBV2
J: TRBJ2-7
D: TRBD1
size: .

CDR3: CASSLAGGGDEQFF
DNA: TGCGCCAGCAGCTTGGCGGGAGGGGGTGATGAGCAGTTCTTC
length: 14
V: TRBV5-1
J: TRBJ2-1
D: TRBD2
size: .

CDR3: CASSGGLGGNQYF
DNA: TGTGCCAGCAGTGGAGGCCTCGGAGGGAACCAGTACTTC
length: 13
V: TRBV2
J: TRBJ2-5
D: .
size: few

CDR3: CAISEGEGQPQHF
DNA: TGTGCCATCAGTGAGGGAGAAGGTCAGCCCCAGCATTTT
length: 13
V: TRBV10-3
J: TRBJ1-5
D: .
size: .

CDR3: CASSPAEGGDEQFF
DNA: TGTGCCAGCTCACCAGCCGAGGGAGGGGATGAGCAGTTCTTC
length: 14
V: TRBV18
J: TRBJ2-1
D: TRBD2
size: .

CDR3: CASSLAGGPLNEQFF
DNA: TGTGCCAGCAGTTTAGCGGGAGGCCCCCTAAATGAGCAGTTCTTC
length: 15
V: TRBV27
J: TRBJ2-1
D: TRBD2
size: once

CDR3: CASSIVGSGWLHEQYF
DNA: TGTGCCAGTAGTATTGTAGGTAGCGGATGGCTCCACGAGCAGTACTTC
length: 16
V: TRBV19
J: TRBJ2-7
D: .
size: .

CDR3: CSSKTSLGYGYTF
DNA: TGCAGCTCCAAGACTTCACTGGGCTATGGCTACACCTTC
length: 13
V: TRBV29-1
J: TRBJ1-2
D: .
size: .

CDR3: CASSLGLAGAEETQYF
DNA: TGTGCCAGCAGCCTAGGACTAGCGGGGGCCGAAGAGACCCAGTACTTC
length: 16
V: TRBV5-6
J: TRBJ2-5
D: TRBD2
size: .

CDR3: CASSPENTKNTEAFF
DNA: TGTGCCAGCAGTCCCGAAAACACGAAGAACACTGAAGCTTTCTTT
length: 15
V: TRBV2
J: TRBJ1-1
D: .
size: .

CDR3: CASSQDGTGLEKLFF
DNA: TGTGCCAGCAGCCAAGATGGGACAGGGCTTGAAAAACTGTTTTTT
length: 15
V: TRBV3-1/TRBV3-2
J: TRBJ1-4
D: TRBD1
size: .

CDR3: CASRGSAGKLNYGYTF
DNA: TGCGCCAGCAGAGGGTCGGCAGGGAAACTTAACTATGGCTACACCTTC
length: 16
V: TRBV5-1
J: TRBJ1-2
D: .
size: .

CDR3: CASSVTSGGLNEQFF
DNA: TGTGCCAGCAGCGTGACTAGCGGGGGTCTGAATGAGCAGTTCTTC
length: 15
V: TRBV11-2
J: TRBJ2-1
D: TRBD2
size: .